This TCR beta chain was identified during a study of T cell repertoires in cytomegalovirus infection. This clonotype was counted between two and nine times. Its antigen is not known. TCRdb re-called the reads with MiXCR, one entry per CDR3 protein. The sample gives fewer than 850,000 distinct CDR3 sequences, about 28% of which show up once; about 12% is in the top ten. CDR3 size: 15 residues. Germline V gene data show CDR1 as SGHRS and CDR2 as YFSETQ. V gave up 0 bases and J gave up 3 bases, with 12 bases separating them. Sequenced here: cultured CD8+ T cells from PBMCs, sampled from culture after CMV antigen stimulation. The source of this sequence is a human donor in good health (CMV status not recorded). Some clones in this sample may be carry-over from other donors' samples. V is TRBV5-1 and J is TRBJ2-5, with D possibly being TRBD1 (5 bases). DNA of the CDR3: TGCGCCAGCAGCTTGGCGAACTCCAGGGAAGAGACCCAGTACTTC. This sequence encodes CASSLANSREETQYF. Drawing the rest from reference TRBV5-1 and TRBJ2-5, the complete variable domain is KAGVTQTPRYLIKTRGQQVTLSCSPISGHRSVSWYQQTPGQGLQFLFEYFSETQRNKGNFPGRFSGRQFSNSRSEMNVSTLELGDSALYLCASSLANSREETQYFGPGTRLLVL.